A selection of T cell receptor beta chains follows, all from one sample in a study of blood T cells in healthy people across ages. TCRdb re-called the 5' RACE reads through MiXCR, storing one row per CDR3 protein. The data show some 850,000 distinct CDR3 sequences, with around 25% seen just once and 2.5% to 3.5% held by the top ten. These data were likewise used in another study, on T cells of mothers and their children.

What was sequenced was blood. The source is a boy between 10 and 17 years old in good health. Both conserved end residues are part of each CDR3. Each record gives: V gene, clone size, D gene, J gene, CDR3 protein, CDR3 DNA. D genes are given only for firm matches. The size entry is marked missing in some rows and otherwise reads once, few, many or a size class.

V: TRBV20-1; size: -; D: TRBD1; J: TRBJ2-1; CDR3: CSAREVGQGVLF; DNA: TGCAGTGCCAGAGAAGTAGGACAGGGGGTCCTTTTC
V: TRBV9; size: -; D: -; J: TRBJ1-2; CDR3: CASSVATVGGYTF; DNA: TGTGCCAGCAGCGTCGCCACCGTGGGGGGCTACACCTTC
V: TRBV28; size: -; D: TRBD1; J: TRBJ1-2; CDR3: CASYDRVVYGYTF; DNA: TGTGCCAGCTACGACAGGGTCGTCTATGGCTACACCTTC
V: TRBV5-1; size: -; D: -; J: TRBJ2-6; CDR3: CASSLPIISSGANVPTF; DNA: TGCGCCAGCAGCCTCCCGATCATCTCCTCTGGGGCCAACGTCCCGACTTTC
V: TRBV2; size: few; D: -; J: TRBJ1-4; CDR3: CASSANRPVRGPNEKLFF; DNA: TGTGCCAGCAGTGCCAACCGCCCTGTGAGGGGCCCTAATGAAAAACTGTTTTTT
V: TRBV20-1; size: -; D: -; J: TRBJ2-3; CDR3: CSARDPGETPDTQYF; DNA: TGCAGTGCTAGAGATCCAGGCGAAACCCCAGATACGCAGTATTTT
V: TRBV12-3/TRBV12-4; size: -; D: TRBD2; J: TRBJ2-3; CDR3: CASSFDSGGTSTDTQYF; DNA: TGTGCCAGCAGTTTCGACAGCGGGGGTACTAGCACAGATACGCAGTATTTT
V: TRBV4-2; size: -; D: -; J: TRBJ2-7; CDR3: CASSQPNDSKQYF; DNA: TGTGCCAGCAGCCAACCGAACGACAGCAAGCAGTACTTC
V: TRBV29-1; size: -; D: TRBD2; J: TRBJ2-1; CDR3: CSARTSDYNEQFF; DNA: TGCAGCGCCCGGACTAGCGATTACAATGAGCAGTTCTTC
V: TRBV11-3; size: few; D: -; J: TRBJ2-5; CDR3: CASSVIKETQYF; DNA: TGTGCCAGCAGCGTAATCAAAGAGACCCAGTACTTC
V: TRBV6-1; size: -; D: TRBD2; J: TRBJ2-3; CDR3: CASSPAGGTDTQYF; DNA: TGTGCCAGCAGTCCGGCGGGGGGTACAGATACGCAGTATTTT
V: TRBV6-1; size: few; D: -; J: TRBJ1-2; CDR3: CASSGAGGQPFF; DNA: TGTGCCAGCAGTGGGGCGGGGGGCCAACCCTTCTTC
V: TRBV29-1; size: -; D: -; J: TRBJ2-7; CDR3: CSVDVSHEQYF; DNA: TGCAGCGTTGACGTCTCCCACGAGCAGTACTTC
V: TRBV4-1; size: few; D: TRBD1; J: TRBJ1-2; CDR3: CASSRGIGTGDRLNYGYTF; DNA: TGCGCCAGCAGCCGCGGAATCGGGACAGGGGATCGCCTTAACTATGGCTACACCTTC
V: TRBV12-5; size: few; D: TRBD1; J: TRBJ2-7; CDR3: CASGLERQGSYEQYF; DNA: TGTGCTAGTGGTTTGGAAAGACAGGGGTCCTACGAGCAGTACTTC
V: TRBV3-1; size: few; D: TRBD1; J: TRBJ2-1; CDR3: CASSRGQGLNEQFF; DNA: TGTGCCAGCAGCCGCGGACAGGGGCTGAATGAGCAGTTCTTC
V: TRBV14; size: -; D: -; J: TRBJ1-2; CDR3: CASSPGFRHRENYGYTF; DNA: TGTGCCAGCAGCCCAGGGTTTAGACACCGCGAAAACTATGGCTACACCTTC
V: TRBV5-5; size: few; D: -; J: TRBJ2-6; CDR3: CASSLVHSSGANVLTF; DNA: TGTGCCAGCAGCTTGGTACATAGCTCTGGGGCCAACGTCCTGACTTTC
V: TRBV5-1; size: -; D: -; J: TRBJ1-1; CDR3: CASSLYRDGGTEAFF; DNA: TGCGCCAGCAGCTTATACAGGGACGGGGGCACTGAAGCTTTCTTT
V: TRBV18; size: few; D: -; J: TRBJ1-6; CDR3: CASSPRAGFGGNSPLHF; DNA: TGTGCCAGCTCACCACGGGCAGGGTTTGGTGGTAATTCACCCCTCCACTTT
V: TRBV15; size: few; D: -; J: TRBJ2-3; CDR3: CATSRDPSEDTQYF; DNA: TGTGCCACCAGCAGAGATCCTTCCGAAGATACGCAGTATTTT
V: TRBV12-3/TRBV12-4; size: -; D: -; J: TRBJ1-3; CDR3: CASEGRGTPGNTIYF; DNA: TGTGCCAGCGAAGGGCGTGGGACACCTGGAAACACCATATATTTT
V: TRBV7-9; size: -; D: -; J: TRBJ2-7; CDR3: CASSPLAGTEYEQYF; DNA: TGTGCCAGCAGCCCCTTGGCCGGGACGGAATACGAGCAGTACTTC
V: TRBV28; size: -; D: -; J: TRBJ1-3; CDR3: CASSLDGEGNTIYF; DNA: TGTGCCAGCAGTTTGGACGGCGAAGGAAACACCATATATTTT
V: TRBV6-6; size: -; D: -; J: TRBJ1-4; CDR3: CASRAPGGPIEKLLF; DNA: TGTGCCAGCAGAGCACCGGGGGGTCCGATCGAAAAACTGCTTTTT
V: TRBV4-2; size: -; D: -; J: TRBJ1-3; CDR3: CASSQDRSGNTIYF; DNA: TGTGCCAGCAGCCAAGACAGGTCTGGAAACACCATATATTTT
V: TRBV9; size: few; D: TRBD1; J: TRBJ2-7; CDR3: CASSGRDRGGHEQYF; DNA: TGTGCCAGCAGCGGCCGGGACAGGGGAGGACACGAGCAGTACTTC
V: TRBV7-9; size: -; D: -; J: TRBJ1-5; CDR3: CASSSRNQSQHF; DNA: TGTGCCAGCAGCTCTAGAAATCAGTCCCAGCATTTT
V: TRBV7-4; size: -; D: TRBD1; J: TRBJ1-2; CDR3: CASSPRTGETYGYTF; DNA: TGTGCCAGCAGCCCTCGGACAGGAGAGACGTATGGCTACACCTTC
V: TRBV7-9; size: -; D: -; J: TRBJ2-1; CDR3: CASSPSLGNEQFF; DNA: TGTGCCAGCAGCCCCAGCCTCGGGAATGAGCAGTTCTTC
V: TRBV7-7; size: few; D: -; J: TRBJ2-3; CDR3: CASSPDSYTDTQYF; DNA: TGTGCCAGCAGTCCTGACTCCTACACAGATACGCAGTATTTT
V: TRBV5-5; size: -; D: TRBD2; J: TRBJ2-7; CDR3: CASSLGTSGRNYEQYF; DNA: TGTGCCAGCAGCTTGGGGACTAGCGGGCGAAACTACGAGCAGTACTTC
V: TRBV20-1; size: -; D: TRBD1; J: TRBJ1-2; CDR3: CSASNGQGSYGYTF; DNA: TGCAGTGCTAGTAATGGACAGGGTAGCTATGGCTACACCTTC
V: TRBV4-1; size: few; D: -; J: TRBJ1-1; CDR3: CASSQVSSGAMNTEAFF; DNA: TGCGCCAGCAGCCAAGTGTCATCGGGGGCAATGAACACTGAAGCTTTCTTT
V: TRBV14; size: -; D: TRBD2; J: TRBJ2-4; CDR3: CASSQGRGGTKNIQYF; DNA: TGTGCCAGCAGCCAAGGGAGGGGAGGGACCAAAAACATTCAGTACTTC
V: TRBV4-1; size: -; D: TRBD2; J: TRBJ2-3; CDR3: CASSQDGLAGGFEDTQYF; DNA: TGCGCCAGCAGCCAAGATGGGCTAGCGGGGGGGTTTGAAGATACGCAGTATTTT
V: TRBV20-1; size: -; D: -; J: TRBJ2-5; CDR3: CSAQQGLYSGETQYF; DNA: TGCAGTGCCCAACAGGGCCTCTACTCTGGGGAGACCCAGTACTTC
V: TRBV12-3/TRBV12-4; size: -; D: -; J: TRBJ1-6; CDR3: CASSLGVSPLHF; DNA: TGTGCCAGCAGTTTAGGGGTTTCACCCCTCCACTTT
V: TRBV27; size: few; D: -; J: TRBJ1-2; CDR3: CASSLSGTSGLYGYTF; DNA: TGTGCCAGCAGTTTATCGGGGACGTCGGGACTCTATGGCTACACCTTC
V: TRBV29-1; size: -; D: -; J: TRBJ2-7; CDR3: CSVAVLLEQYF; DNA: TGCAGCGTTGCGGTTCTCCTGGAGCAGTACTTC
V: TRBV3-1; size: few; D: -; J: TRBJ2-5; CDR3: CASSQDLEETQYF; DNA: TGTGCCAGCAGCCAAGATCTTGAGGAGACCCAGTACTTC
V: TRBV12-3/TRBV12-4; size: -; D: TRBD1; J: TRBJ1-2; CDR3: CASSSWGQGVPFF; DNA: TGTGCCAGCAGCTCCTGGGGACAGGGGGTTCCTTTTTTC
V: TRBV2; size: -; D: -; J: TRBJ2-3; CDR3: CASQPTDTQYF; DNA: TGTGCCAGCCAACCGACAGATACGCAGTATTTT
V: TRBV27; size: -; D: TRBD2; J: TRBJ2-5; CDR3: CASSLRVAGGEETQYF; DNA: TGTGCCAGCAGTTTAAGGGTAGCGGGGGGGGAAGAGACCCAGTACTTC
V: TRBV6-6; size: few; D: TRBD1; J: TRBJ2-5; CDR3: CATLNGQGRETQYF; DNA: TGTGCCACTCTCAACGGACAGGGAAGAGAGACCCAGTACTTC
V: TRBV5-1; size: -; D: -; J: TRBJ2-2; CDR3: CASSLDVGRPGGLFF; DNA: TGCGCCAGCAGCTTGGACGTGGGCCGGCCCGGGGGGCTGTTTTTT
V: TRBV6-1; size: -; D: -; J: TRBJ1-2; CDR3: CASSEQIRNYGYTF; DNA: TGTGCCAGCAGTGAACAAATCCGGAACTATGGCTACACCTTC
V: TRBV4-1; size: -; D: -; J: TRBJ2-1; CDR3: CASSQEGRLNEQFF; DNA: TGCGCCAGCAGCCAAGAGGGCAGGCTCAATGAGCAGTTCTTC
V: TRBV5-1; size: few; D: -; J: TRBJ1-4; CDR3: CASSLAGARGEKLFF; DNA: TGCGCCAGCAGCCTCGCAGGGGCCCGGGGTGAAAAACTGTTTTTT
V: TRBV20-1; size: -; D: TRBD1; J: TRBJ2-5; CDR3: CSARVQGLRETQYF; DNA: TGCAGTGCTAGAGTACAGGGGCTCAGAGAGACCCAGTACTTC
V: TRBV5-1; size: -; D: -; J: TRBJ2-1; CDR3: CASSLGHGRGSYNEQFF; DNA: TGCGCCAGCAGCTTGGGGCACGGGCGGGGCTCCTACAATGAGCAGTTCTTC
V: TRBV28; size: -; D: TRBD1; J: TRBJ1-1; CDR3: CASSPTDRGRTEAFF; DNA: TGTGCCAGCAGTCCGACGGACAGGGGGCGCACTGAAGCTTTCTTT
V: TRBV5-1; size: few; D: -; J: TRBJ2-1; CDR3: CASSLSLSSYNEQFF; DNA: TGCGCCAGCAGCTTGTCACTTAGCTCCTACAATGAGCAGTTCTTC
V: TRBV5-1; size: -; D: -; J: TRBJ1-6; CDR3: CASSYGSGNSPLHF; DNA: TGCGCCAGCAGTTACGGGAGTGGGAATTCACCCCTCCACTTT
V: TRBV7-2; size: few; D: TRBD2; J: TRBJ2-1; CDR3: CASSLGMISGNYNEQFF; DNA: TGTGCCAGCAGCTTAGGTATGATTAGCGGGAACTACAATGAGCAGTTCTTC
V: TRBV11-2; size: few; D: -; J: TRBJ2-5; CDR3: CASSLDLAGGETQYF; DNA: TGTGCCAGCAGCTTAGATCTGGCAGGGGGGGAGACCCAGTACTTC
V: TRBV7-9; size: -; D: -; J: TRBJ2-7; CDR3: CASSLAGRKESSYEQYF; DNA: TGTGCCAGCAGCTTAGCCGGTCGGAAAGAAAGCTCCTACGAGCAGTACTTC
V: TRBV9; size: few; D: -; J: TRBJ2-1; CDR3: CASSLRATGITGGEQFF; DNA: TGTGCCAGCAGCCTACGGGCCACTGGTATTACGGGTGGTGAGCAGTTCTTC
V: TRBV5-1; size: -; D: TRBD2; J: TRBJ2-1; CDR3: CASSLGPGPAGNEQFF; DNA: TGCGCCAGCAGCTTGGGTCCAGGACCAGCGGGAAATGAGCAGTTCTTC
V: TRBV12-3/TRBV12-4; size: -; D: -; J: TRBJ2-2; CDR3: CASSLGLGGELFF; DNA: TGTGCCAGCAGTTTGGGCTTGGGCGGGGAGCTGTTTTTT